This T cell receptor (beta chain) was observed in a study of low-dose radiotherapy and immunotherapy resistance in tumors. As for the study in general: Cohort 1 patients were irradiated with 0.5 Gy fractions every 2 weeks to 6.5 Gy total. Each patient took aspirin at a dose of 300 mg by mouth once daily over the course of four cycles, with dosing beginning on cycle 1 day 1.

Losses at the gene ends were 8 bases for V and 5 bases for J; bases not matched to a gene: 16. The CDR3 length is 16 residues. CDR1 and CDR2 from the germline V gene are LNHDA and SQIVND (reference sequence). This clonotype has a count of ten or more. As for time point: after trial treatment. Treatment in this sample: LDRT plus nivolumab, ipilimumab, low-dose cyclophosphamide and aspirin (RACIN trial). Administered to the donors were nivolumab, ipilimumab, aspirin, low-dose cyclophosphamide and low-dose radiotherapy. Alpha and beta chains were covered, as first-strand cDNA relied on TRAV- and TRBV-specific primers. The authors ran 15 to 20 PCR cycles to amplify TCRs with a constant-region primer and V-primer adapter. TCRdb reprocessed the reads with MiXCR, giving one entry per CDR3 protein. The sample includes some 100,000 distinct CDR3 sequences, less than 25% of them seen just once.

The chain has TRBV19 and TRBJ1-1; 8 nucleotides agree with TRBD1. This clonotype was sampled from a female donor with ovarian cancer. The sequencing used PBMCs, collected after low-dose radiotherapy plus immunotherapy. The CDR3 DNA reads TGTGCCAGTGGAGATGGACAGGGTTTTGCTGGGACTGAAGCTTTCTTT. This codes for CASGDGQGFAGTEAFF.